What follows are 19 T cell receptor beta chains derived from one specimen sequenced in a study of blood T cells in healthy people across ages (dated by TCRdb to between 2015 and 2016). The library was made by 5' RACE. Sequencing used an Illumina HiSeq 2500. A second roughly 6 to 12 cycle PCR used a sample-barcoded 5' primer and a J-beta primer mix. The public reads were reprocessed in TCRdb via fastp at Q25 and MiXCR, keeping in-frame beta chains. Rows are unified per CDR3 protein, each entry keeping the most common DNA and genes. The sample records approximately 960,000 distinct CDR3 sequences, just under 30% of which are singletons. Roughly 10% of the sample belongs to the ten largest clones. The same data also went into a second study, on T cells of mothers and their children.

Input material: blood. The receptors here all came from a woman aged 40 to 50 in good health.

This clonotype was seen a few times. The V call is TRBV27, the J call TRBJ1-1; D unclear. V was trimmed by 3 bases and J by 4 bases, leaving 9 bases between them. Per germline, CDR1 MNHEY and CDR2 SMNVEV (reference sequence). The CDR3 length is 13 residues. The CDR3 is CASSFDPSTEAFF. The CDR3 DNA reads as TGTGCCAGCAGTTTCGACCCGAGCACTGAAGCTTTCTTT.

This clonotype occurred many times. This chain uses TRBV7-6 with TRBJ2-3; D not resolved. V lost 1 base and J lost 4, with 6 bases in between. There are 13 residues in the CDR3. In germline, CDR1 is SGHVS, CDR2 FNYEAQ. The CDR3 sequence: CASSLGVSDTQYF. In DNA, the CDR3 is TGTGCCAGCAGCTTAGGGGTTTCAGATACGCAGTATTTT.

The table lists this clonotype with a few counts. The genes are TRBV6-5 and TRBJ1-1, with D hard to call. This CDR3 spans 15 amino acids. V was clipped by 5 bases and J by 0 bases, with 13 bases between them. Germline CDR1 reads MNHEY; CDR2 reads SVGAGI. The CDR3 here is CASSNPGWMNTEAFF. In nucleotides, the CDR3 is TGTGCCAGCAGTAACCCGGGGTGGATGAACACTGAAGCTTTCTTT.

This clonotype was seen at least ten times. This chain links TRBV12-3 or TRBV12-4 with TRBJ2-1, with D possibly TRBD1 on 5 matching bases. The CDR3 is made up of 14 amino acids. V was trimmed by 2 bases and J by 3 bases, leaving 8 bases between them. Here the CDR3 DNA reads TGTGCCAGCAGTTTACCCCAGGGCTACAATGAGCAGTTCTTC. Translation: CASSLPQGYNEQFF.

This clonotype was counted between two and nine times. The CDR3 bases are TGTGCCACCAGCAGAGTCCAGGGCTTGAACACTGAAGCTTTCTTT. As protein: CATSRVQGLNTEAFF. The chain couples TRBV15 to TRBJ1-1, with a tentative D call TRBD1 (5 bases). This CDR3 comprises 15 residues. CDR1 is LNHNV, CDR2 YYDKDF, per germline (reference sequence). Trimming shortened V by 1 base and J by 0 bases, and 9 bases separated the two germline ends.

This clonotype was counted many times. The V gene is TRBV4-3, the J gene TRBJ2-6, with unresolved D. V lost 0 bases to trimming and J lost 0 bases, with 6 bases between them. This CDR3 has 16 residues. Looked up from germline, CDR1 is LGHNA and CDR2 is YSLEER. As DNA, the CDR3 is TGCGCCAGCAGCCAAGATCCTAACTCTGGGGCCAACGTCCTGACTTTC. This gives the protein CASSQDPNSGANVLTF.

This clonotype showed up just a few times. The chain joins TRBV30 to TRBJ1-1; D possibly corresponds to TRBD1 (6 bases). The CDR3 runs 15 residues. V was shortened by 8 bases and J by 0 bases, with 19 bases between the two germline ends. Germline CDR1 and CDR2: GTSNPN and SVGIG (reference sequence). CDR3 in DNA: TGTGCCGGGCCGGGGGCAGATATTATGAACACTGAAGCTTTCTTT. It translates to CAGPGADIMNTEAFF.

The chain has TRBV28 and TRBJ1-5, with 7 bases lining up with TRBD1. The germline gives CDR1 MDHEN, CDR2 SYDVKM. Unmatched junction bases numbered 19, after V lost 2 bases and J lost 3 bases. The CDR3 runs 20 residues. The chain's CDR3 is CASSLIGQGDYTWNNQPQHF. The DNA for the CDR3 is TGTGCCAGCAGTTTAATCGGCCAGGGGGACTACACTTGGAACAATCAGCCCCAGCATTTT. Based on the CDR3 plus reference TRBV28 and TRBJ1-5, the full variable domain is DVKVTQSSRYLVKRTGEKVFLECVQDMDHENMFWYRQDPGLGLRLIYFSYDVKMKEKGDIPEGYSVSREKKERFSLILESASTNQTSMYLCASSLIGQGDYTWNNQPQHFGDGTRLSIL.

This rearrangement joins TRBV24-1 to TRBJ1-3; TRBD1 matches 7 bases. In germline, CDR1 is KGHDR, CDR2 SFDVKD. J was trimmed by 4 bases and V by 3 bases; bases with no gene match: 11. The CDR3 covers 17 residues. CDR3 coding DNA: TGTGCCACCAGTGATGCCGAGACAGGGAGAGCCGGAAACACCATATATTTT. This encodes CATSDAETGRAGNTIYF.

This clonotype was detected ten times or more. The chain links TRBV7-2 to TRBJ2-7; D remains ambiguous. Trimming shortened V by 5 bases and J by 9 bases, and 20 bases separated the two germline ends. The CDR3 loop spans 14 amino acids. Germline loops: CDR1 SGHTA, CDR2 FQGNSA. The CDR3 reads CASSQGQNRASQYF. In DNA, the CDR3 is TGTGCCAGCAGCCAAGGGCAGAACCGAGCTTCGCAGTACTTC.

The rearrangement joins TRBV20-1 to TRBJ1-2, with TRBD1 matching over 8 bases. Trimming cost V 6 bases and J 6 bases; bases outside gene matches: 6. The CDR3 sequence is 12 residues long. Germline loops: CDR1 DFQATT, CDR2 SNEGSKA (reference sequence). CDR3 DNA: TGCAGTGCAAGGACAGGGAGCAATGGCTACACCTTC. Its protein is CSARTGSNGYTF.

This clonotype was seen at least ten times. The V call is TRBV6-5, the J call TRBJ2-7; 8 nucleotides align to TRBD2. Germline values: CDR1 MNHEY, CDR2 SVGAGI. V lost 6 bases and J lost 5; bases outside the gene matches: 12. The CDR3 covers 15 residues. The CDR3 DNA sequence: TGTGCCAGCAGCCCTCTCGGGGGGGCGCCTGACGAGCAGTACTTC. It yields the protein CASSPLGGAPDEQYF.

In regard to this clonotype: Given a far larger clone just one base away, this is likely a sequencing read error. The genes are TRBV7-6 and TRBJ2-7; no reliable D call. V gave up 4 bases and J gave up 0 bases, with 7 bases separating them. The CDR3 totals 13 residues. Germline values: CDR1 SGHVS, CDR2 FNYEAQ. Here the CDR3 reads CASSSHSSYEQYF. CDR3 sequence (DNA): TGTGCCAGCAGCTCCCATAGCTCCTACGAGCAGTACTTC.

This clonotype was detected a few times. The rearrangement joins TRBV20-1 to TRBJ2-3; 12 bases are a match to TRBD2. CDR3 size: 16 residues. Unmatched junction bases numbered 8, after V lost 3 bases and J lost 4 bases. The germline CDR1 and CDR2 sequences are DFQATT and SNEGSKA (reference sequence). The CDR3 DNA follows: TGCAGTGCTAGCCCCCCTAGCGGGGGGGCGGCAGATACGCAGTATTTT. Protein sequence: CSASPPSGGAADTQYF.

This clonotype was recorded many times. The V and J genes are TRBV7-9 and TRBJ2-7; 10 nucleotides match TRBD1. Germline assignment: CDR1 SEHNR and CDR2 FQNEAQ (reference sequence). CDR3 size: 15 residues. Losses at the gene ends were 4 bases for V and 11 bases for J; bases not matched to a gene: 14. The CDR3 nucleotides are TGTGCCAGCAGCTCCCCCCCTACCGGGACAGGGGTTAAGTACTTC. This encodes CASSSPPTGTGVKYF. The variable domain in full, completed from reference TRBV7-9 and TRBJ2-7, reads DTGVSQNPRHKITKRGQNVTFRCDPISEHNRLYWYRQTLGQGPEFLTYFQNEAQLEKSRLLSDRFSAERPKGSFSTLEIQRTEQGDSAMYLCASSSPPTGTGVKYFGPGTRLTVT.

There are many counts of this clonotype. This sequence joins TRBV27 and TRBJ2-7; 10 bases agree with TRBD1. The CDR3 extends over 16 amino acids. Germline V CDR1 and CDR2: MNHEY, SMNVEV (reference sequence). Trimming removed 5 bases from V and 0 bases from J; junction bases left unmatched: 7. The CDR3 sequence is CASSARQGAVSYEQYF. The DNA of the CDR3 is TGTGCCAGCAGTGCCCGACAGGGGGCGGTCTCCTACGAGCAGTACTTC.

The chain carries TRBV27 and TRBJ2-2; 11 bases are shared with TRBD2. V gave up 6 bases and J gave up 4 bases; unmatched junction bases: 7. The CDR3 is 16 amino acids. The germline CDR1 and CDR2 sequences are MNHEY and SMNVEV (reference sequence). The CDR3 spells CASRSGLAGPTGELFF. CDR3 nucleotide sequence: TGTGCCAGCAGAAGCGGACTAGCGGGTCCCACCGGGGAGCTGTTTTTT.

This clonotype was seen many times. The chain is built from TRBV4-2 and TRBJ1-3, with D uncertain. Germline V gene lookup returns CDR1 LGHNA and CDR2 YNFKEQ. This CDR3 region has 16 residues. V was cut by 0 bases and J by 0 bases, with 9 bases left in between. CDR3 nucleotides: TGTGCCAGCAGCCAAGATGCCAGCCACTCTGGAAACACCATATATTTT. Protein product: CASSQDASHSGNTIYF.

This clonotype was recorded once. CDR3 protein: CSATNPRENTGELFF. CDR3 DNA sequence: TGCAGTGCTACTAACCCAAGGGAGAACACCGGGGAGCTGTTTTTT. The chain employs TRBV20-1 and TRBJ2-2, with unresolved D. CDR3 length equals 15 residues. Germline V gene lookup returns CDR1 DFQATT and CDR2 SNEGSKA (reference sequence). The V gene lost 4 bases and the J gene lost 1 base, with 13 bases spanning the gap.